This TCR beta chain derives from a study of OX40 agonist ivuxolimab in advanced cancers. In terms of the full investigation: The costimulatory receptor OX40 (CD134) was targeted by ivuxolimab, a fully human IgG2 agonistic monoclonal antibody. Intravenous ivuxolimab was administered to patients every 2 weeks at six dose levels: 0.01, 0.1, 0.3, 1.5, 3 and 10 mg/kg. Among the roughly 54 dose-escalation patients, some 20 had hepatocellular carcinoma, around 15 melanoma, 9 renal cell carcinoma and 9 head and neck cancer. The dose-escalation cohort was 82.7% male with a mean age of roughly 60 years, ranging from about 20 to 85. Prior anti-PD-1, anti-PD-L1 or anti-CTLA-4 therapy was permitted, and approximately 40% of dose-escalation patients had received checkpoint inhibitors. Three dose-escalation patients achieved partial responses, one with hepatocellular carcinoma and two with cutaneous melanoma. Peripheral TCRbeta sequencing was intended to test whether TCR sequence diversity was altered and clonal T-cell expansion was caused by ivuxolimab. The paper covers the monotherapy dose-escalation part of the phase I ivuxolimab trial, which included N ≈ 54 patients. General study outcomes and caveats: After ivuxolimab, more expanded clones were found on average in CD8+ T cells than in CD4+ T cells. In partial responders in the 0.1-3.0 mg/kg groups, normalized peripheral clonal expansion was found to be among the lowest, especially among CD8+ T cells. Antigen specificity was not determined for the clonally expanded peripheral T cells. Low levels of normalized T-cell clonal expansion were also shown by some nonresponding patients. At doses from 0.1 to 3.0 mg/kg, clonal expansion was seen in both CD4+ and CD8+ blood T cells between baseline and week 6.

As concerns this clone: Its binding antigen is unknown. No much larger clonotype is one base removed from it; base qualities were not supplied.

Genomic DNA was extracted from sorted cells for sequencing of the TCRbeta CDR3 region. TCRbeta CDR3 regions were sequenced using the immunoSEQ Assay. TCRdb carries this immuneACCESS record with in-frame sequences only. Its versions omit some clonotypes, under half of them owing to an unresolved V gene in the studies checked, with the rest unexplained. The sample table contains about 80,000 clones; only one count was recorded for about four fifths of them. Just under 25% of the sample comes from the top ten. The trial excluded patients who had a history of autoimmune disease or were on systemic immunosuppression. Peripheral blood for TCR sequencing was collected from all dose cohorts at baseline, on cycle 4 day 1, and on cycle 7 day 1. The samples were taken from a phase I, first-in-human, multicenter, open-label dose-escalation trial of ivuxolimab. The trial enrolled adults with locally advanced or metastatic head and neck squamous cell, hepatocellular, melanoma or renal cell carcinoma. Before TCR sequencing, CD4+ T cells and CD8+ T cells were sorted from peripheral blood as separate populations.

The germline V gene (reference sequence) sets CDR1 to SEHNR and CDR2 to FQNEAQ. The junction shows trimming of 3 bases on V and 5 bases on J, plus 11 bases between the germline ends. The CDR3, cysteine through phenylalanine, is 13 amino acids long. Here the CDR3 DNA is all that survives: 39 bases in frame from base 1. The chain is assembled from TRBV7-9 and TRBJ2-7; the D gene is possibly TRBD1 or TRBD2, each agreeing over 5 bases. This material consisted of CD4+ or CD8+ T cells sorted from blood, taken in a trial of the OX40 agonist ivuxolimab. The TCR was taken from an adult with an advanced solid tumor such as melanoma, head and neck, liver or kidney cancer. The DNA reads as follows: TGTGCCAGCAGCTTTAGAGGGGTCGACGAGCAGTACTTC. This encodes CASSFRGVDEQYF.